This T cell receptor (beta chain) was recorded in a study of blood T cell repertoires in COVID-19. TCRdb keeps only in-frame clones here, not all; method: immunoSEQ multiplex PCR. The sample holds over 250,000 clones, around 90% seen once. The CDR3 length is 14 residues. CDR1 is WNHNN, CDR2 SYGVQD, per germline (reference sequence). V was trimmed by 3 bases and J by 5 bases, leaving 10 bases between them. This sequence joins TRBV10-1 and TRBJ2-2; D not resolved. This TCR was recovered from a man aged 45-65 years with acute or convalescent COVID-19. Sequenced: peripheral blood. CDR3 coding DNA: TGCGCCAGCAGTGACTGGTCAGGAACCGGGGAGCTGTTTTTT. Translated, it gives CASSDWSGTGELFF.